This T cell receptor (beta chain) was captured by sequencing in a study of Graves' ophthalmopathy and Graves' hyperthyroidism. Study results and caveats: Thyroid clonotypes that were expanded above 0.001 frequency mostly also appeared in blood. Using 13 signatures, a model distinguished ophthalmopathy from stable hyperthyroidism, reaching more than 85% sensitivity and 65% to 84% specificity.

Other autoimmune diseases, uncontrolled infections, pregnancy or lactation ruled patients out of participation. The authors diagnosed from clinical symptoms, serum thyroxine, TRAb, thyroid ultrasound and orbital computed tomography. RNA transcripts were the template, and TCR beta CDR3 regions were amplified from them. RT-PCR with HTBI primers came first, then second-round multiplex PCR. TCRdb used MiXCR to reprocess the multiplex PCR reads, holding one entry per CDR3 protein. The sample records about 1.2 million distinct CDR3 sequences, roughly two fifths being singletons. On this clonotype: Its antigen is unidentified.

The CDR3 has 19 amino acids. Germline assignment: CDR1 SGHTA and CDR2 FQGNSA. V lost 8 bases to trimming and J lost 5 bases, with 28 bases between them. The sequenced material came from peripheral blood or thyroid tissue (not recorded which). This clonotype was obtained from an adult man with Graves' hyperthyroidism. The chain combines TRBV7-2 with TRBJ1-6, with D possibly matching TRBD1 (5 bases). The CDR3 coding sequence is TGTGCCAGCGGGCCTAGAGGGGCCCACTTAGCTGAAGATAATTCACCCCTCCACTTT. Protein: CASGPRGAHLAEDNSPLHF.